Listed below are T cell receptor beta chains from one sample, sequenced in a study of shared clonotypes between healthy human individuals. This table comes from immunoSEQ multiplex PCR, and its TCRdb copy is limited to in-frame clones, with some not included. The sample yields fewer than 1 million clones, around 96% seen once. What was sequenced was naive CD8+ T cells sorted from blood. The receptors derive from a young man in good health. Each CDR3 is given with its conserved first and last residue. The D gene is left open where the match is weak. A clone size is listed for some rows: how often the clone was seen (once, few, many), or a class if it is expanded.

j_gene,d_gene,abundance,v_gene,CDR3nt,CDR3aa
TRBJ2-7,-,once,TRBV7-6,TGTGCCAGCAGCCGGACGACAGGCGGGGACGAGCAGTACTTC,CASSRTTGGDEQYF
TRBJ2-2,-,once,TRBV27,TGTGCCAGCAGTTTGGAGGACACCGGGGAGCTGTTTTTT,CASSLEDTGELFF
TRBJ1-1,-,-,TRBV29-1,TGCAGCGTTGCTCCGGGCACTGAAGCTTTCTTT,CSVAPGTEAFF
TRBJ2-7,-,-,TRBV7-9,TGTGCCAGCAGCCCGGACAGTACCTACGAGCAGTACTTC,CASSPDSTYEQYF
TRBJ2-7,-,once,TRBV7-8,TGTGCCAGCAGCTTAGAAGGAAGAGGTTCCTACGAGCAGTACTTC,CASSLEGRGSYEQYF
TRBJ1-1,-,-,TRBV27,TGTGCCAGCAGTTTATCCTGGGGAGGCACTGAAGCTTTCTTT,CASSLSWGGTEAFF
TRBJ1-2,-,once,TRBV5-1,TGCGCCAGCAGCCGCGCACTCACCCGGGACACCCTATTTGCAGGCTACACCTTC,CASSRALTRDTLFAGYTF
TRBJ2-2,-,-,TRBV12-5,TGTGCTAGTGCCAATTGGGTGGGCGGGGAGCTGTTTTTT,CASANWVGGELFF
TRBJ2-6,-,-,TRBV7-6,TGTGCCAGCAGCCCGGGACGGACCTCTGGGGCCAACGTCCTGACTTTC,CASSPGRTSGANVLTF
TRBJ2-7,-,-,TRBV5-5,TGTGCCAGCAGCTCACCTACCGCTCAGGGGCGAAGCTCCTACGAGCAGTACTTC,CASSSPTAQGRSSYEQYF
TRBJ2-3,TRBD2,-,TRBV5-4,TGTGCCAGCAGCCGAAGGGACTACGACTATACGCAGTATTTT,CASSRRDYDYTQYF
TRBJ1-2,-,-,TRBV2,TGTGCCAGCAGGACGGGGGACGGCTATGGCTACACCTTC,CASRTGDGYGYTF
TRBJ2-3,-,-,TRBV28,TGTGCCAGCAGTTTCAGTGATTATACGCAGTATTTT,CASSFSDYTQYF
TRBJ2-7,-,-,TRBV27,TGTGCCAGCAGTTTTGGGGGACGCGAGCAGTACTTC,CASSFGGREQYF
TRBJ2-6,-,-,TRBV5-1,TGCGCCAGCAGCGTAGACAGGGAGGGTCTACCAACTGGGGCCAACGTCCTGACTTTC,CASSVDREGLPTGANVLTF
TRBJ2-3,TRBD1,-,TRBV5-6,TGTGCCAGCAGATCGACAGGGTCAGATACGCAGTATTTT,CASRSTGSDTQYF
TRBJ1-1,-,-,TRBV6-5,TGTGCCAGCAGTTACTCTATGGTGCGGACCACTGAAGCTTTCTTT,CASSYSMVRTTEAFF
TRBJ2-1,TRBD1,-,TRBV11-2,TGTGCCAGCAGCTTAAGGGAGATGGGGACAGGGACCTACAATGAGCAGTTCTTC,CASSLREMGTGTYNEQFF
TRBJ2-3,TRBD2,-,TRBV7-9,TGTGCCAGCAGCGAACTAGCGGGAGGGCCGACAGATACGCAGTATTTT,CASSELAGGPTDTQYF
TRBJ2-2,TRBD1,-,TRBV5-4,TGTGCCAGCAGACGGACAGGGGGCCGGACCGGGGAGCTGTTTTTT,CASRRTGGRTGELFF
TRBJ2-7,-,-,TRBV7-9,TGTGCCAGCAGCTCGCGGAGTGTTAATGAGGAGCAGTACTTC,CASSSRSVNEEQYF
TRBJ2-7,-,once,TRBV6-5,TGTGCCAGCAGTTACCAGGGCATGGGGGACTACGAGCAGTACTTC,CASSYQGMGDYEQYF
TRBJ2-1,TRBD2,-,TRBV7-9,TGTGCCAGCAGCCCCGGGAGCGGGAGCTCCTACAATGAGCAGTTCTTC,CASSPGSGSSYNEQFF
TRBJ2-7,-,-,TRBV4-1,TGCGCCAGCAGCTCGCTGGAGGGAGTGGGAGAGCAGTACTTC,CASSSLEGVGEQYF
TRBJ2-3,-,-,TRBV9,TGTGCCAGCAGGAGAGCGGAGAGCACAGATACGCAGTATTTT,CASRRAESTDTQYF
TRBJ2-1,-,-,TRBV7-9,TGTGCCAGCGCTCATCTAGCGCCAACTACCTACAATGAGCAGTTCTTC,CASAHLAPTTYNEQFF
TRBJ2-7,TRBD2,-,TRBV11-2,TGTGCCAGCAGTAAGGGGACTAGCGGGGAGAGCTCCTACGAGCAGTACTTC,CASSKGTSGESSYEQYF
TRBJ2-5,-,once,TRBV7-6,TGTGCCAGCAGCCAAACCCGGGGCTTCCAGGAGGAAGAGACCCAGTACTTC,CASSQTRGFQEEETQYF
TRBJ2-7,TRBD1,-,TRBV7-9,TGTGCCAGCAGCTTGTCGGACAGGGGTAACGAGCAGTACTTC,CASSLSDRGNEQYF
TRBJ2-2,-,-,TRBV6-4,TGTGCCAGCAGTGACTCAATCGCGACCGGGGAGCTGTTTTTT,CASSDSIATGELFF